This T cell receptor (beta chain) was sequenced in a study of control samples from healthy donors and cancer patients. Assay used: immunoSEQ multiplex PCR; TCRdb lists only in-frame clones, some missing. Among roughly 120,000 clones, around nine tenths were seen once, and the ten largest hold 3.2%. Trimming took 6 bases from V and 2 from J; bases not matched to a gene: 6. CDR3 length: 15 amino acids. Germline CDR1 is LNHDA and CDR2 is SQIVND (reference sequence). Material: blood. The V gene is TRBV19, the J gene TRBJ2-1; 8 positions agree with TRBD2. The origin of this receptor is a man between 50 and 59 years old in good health. The CDR3 coding sequence is TGTGCCAGTAGGCACGGGGGGGCCGCCTACAATGAGCAGTTCTTC. It specifies CASRHGGAAYNEQFF.